The sequence of this T cell receptor beta chain was determined in a study of Ad26.COV2.S vaccination and SARS-CoV-2 variants. Study-level background: Donor had been placed in the Ad26.COV2.S arm of the COV1001 trial.

On this clone itself: Its antigen is undetermined.

There are 14 residues in the CDR3. V lost 7 bases and J 5 bases, leaving 17 bases between the germline ends. Germline CDR1 is MNHEY and CDR2 is SVGAGI. Data came from immunoSEQ multiplex PCR; TCRdb stores just in-frame clones and leaves some out. The sample holds about 390,000 clones, roughly nine tenths seen once. Treatment indicated: 15 to 20 received Ad26.COV2.S at low or high dose, single or two shots; roughly 5 received placebo; per-sample allocation not given. On day 63 after the first injection, vaccine and placebo recipients gave samples. Study-wide results and caveats: Responses of spike-specific T cells (both CD8+ and CD4+) reportedly showed substantial breadth after vaccination.

The TCR was taken from a person aged 18-65 years who received the Ad26.COV2.S COVID-19 vaccine or a placebo. Source: peripheral blood, taken in a trial of Ad26.COV2.S vaccine versus placebo. The genes are TRBV6-5 and TRBJ2-5, with D possibly TRBD2 on 5 matching bases. In DNA, the CDR3 is TGTGCCAGCACCCATGGTGGCAGAGGGGAGACCCAGTACTTC. Amino acid sequence: CASTHGGRGETQYF.